This T cell receptor (beta chain) is from a study of T cell changes during pregnancy in multiple sclerosis. CDR1 and CDR2 from the germline V gene are LNHDA and SQIVND (reference sequence). Trimming removed 3 bases from V and 6 bases from J; junction bases left unmatched: 3. The CDR3 totals 15 residues. Method: immunoSEQ multiplex PCR; TCRdb's copy keeps in-frame clones and lacks some. The sample consists of 70,000 to 75,000 clones, about 92% of them appearing once. The sequences come from peripheral blood, collected in the second trimester of pregnancy. V is TRBV19 and J is TRBJ2-1, with 12 positions matching TRBD2. The origin of this receptor is a female donor in good health, enrolled as a control in a pregnancy study. The CDR3 is CASSITGLAGNEQFF. CDR3 in DNA: TGTGCCAGTAGTATCACGGGACTAGCGGGCAATGAGCAGTTCTTC.